Following are 30 T cell receptor beta chains from one sample sequenced in a study of metastatic and nonmetastatic thyroid tumors. TCRdb ran MiXCR on the PCR reads. The sample records around 34,000 clones, 14% to 15% being singletons. All patients were treatment-naive before thyroid surgery. The sample taken for sequencing was blood. The source is a male donor with papillary thyroid cancer or a benign thyroid nodule (not recorded which). Some clones in this sample may be carry-over from other donors' samples.

The sample holds many counts of this clone. This chain links TRBV13 with TRBJ2-3; possibly TRBD2 for D (6 bases). The germline CDR1 and CDR2 sequences are PRHDT and FYEKMQ (reference sequence). The CDR3 length is 17 residues. V was cut by 5 bases and J by 2 bases, with 20 bases left in between. The CDR3 DNA follows: TGTGCCAGCAGCCCGCCGACTAGTCTAGGTTACACAGATACGCAGTATTTT. This codes for CASSPPTSLGYTDTQYF.

The table lists this clone with many counts. The chain combines TRBV10-1 with TRBJ2-1; 9 bases are a match to TRBD2. Losses at the gene ends were 6 bases for V and 9 bases for J; bases not matched to a gene: 12. The CDR3 loop spans 15 amino acids. The germline gives CDR1 WNHNN, CDR2 SYGVQD (reference sequence). CDR3 sequence: CASSDFAGGLREQFF. In DNA form, the CDR3 reads TGCGCCAGCAGCGACTTTGCGGGAGGGCTACGTGAGCAGTTCTTC.

This clone was seen repeatedly, ten times or more. The chain links TRBV3-1 to TRBJ2-1; 11 nucleotides align to TRBD2. CDR1 and CDR2 (germline): LGHDT, YNNKEL (reference sequence). The CDR3 is 16 amino acids. V shed 5 bases and J 4 bases; nucleotides not matched to a gene: 7. CDR3 loop: CASSKPGLADYNEQFF. The DNA for the CDR3 is TGTGCCAGCAGCAAACCGGGACTAGCGGATTACAATGAGCAGTTCTTC.

V and J are TRBV28 and TRBJ2-3; TRBD2 agrees at 7 bases. J lost 6 bases, V lost 6 bases, and 12 bases had no gene match. This CDR3 spans 15 amino acids. The V gene's germline CDR1 is MDHEN and CDR2 SYDVKM. The CDR3 here is CASSAGASGADTQYF. As DNA, the CDR3 is TGTGCCAGCAGCGCCGGGGCTAGCGGAGCCGATACGCAGTATTTT. The full variable domain, in which reference TRBV28 and TRBJ2-3 provide the parts outside the CDR3, is DVKVTQSSRYLVKRTGEKVFLECVQDMDHENMFWYRQDPGLGLRLIYFSYDVKMKEKGDIPEGYSVSREKKERFSLILESASTNQTSMYLCASSAGASGADTQYFGPGTRLTVL.

The chain couples TRBV5-1 to TRBJ1-6; no definite D call. The V gene lost 0 bases and the J gene lost 0 bases, with 4 bases spanning the gap. Germline V gene lookup returns CDR1 SGHRS and CDR2 YFSETQ. This CDR3 region has 15 residues. The DNA for the CDR3 is TGCGCCAGCAGCTTGGGACGCTCCTATAATTCACCCCTCCACTTT. This codes for CASSLGRSYNSPLHF.

This clone was recorded many times. V usage is TRBV15 and J usage is TRBJ1-5, with 8 bases that match TRBD1. This CDR3 has 15 residues. Germline V CDR1 and CDR2: LNHNV, YYDKDF (reference sequence). Trimming cost V 5 bases and J 3 bases; bases outside gene matches: 6. The CDR3 sequence is CATSQGTGNNQPQHF. CDR3 nucleotide sequence: TGTGCCACCAGCCAGGGGACAGGCAACAATCAGCCCCAGCATTTT. Full variable domain (rest looked up from reference TRBV15 and TRBJ1-5): DAMVIQNPRYQVTQFGKPVTLSCSQTLNHNVMYWYQQKSSQAPKLLFHYYDKDFNNEADTPDNFQSRRPNTSFCFLDIRSPGLGDTAMYLCATSQGTGNNQPQHFGDGTRLSIL.

This clone was seen at least ten times. The V and J genes are TRBV7-2 and TRBJ2-7; D gene uncertain. V was cut by 5 bases and J by 4 bases, with 12 bases left in between. The CDR3 is made up of 13 amino acids. Germline V gene data show CDR1 as SGHTA and CDR2 as FQGNSA. The CDR3 spells CASSRGWSYEQYF. Here the CDR3 DNA reads TGTGCCAGCAGCCGAGGTTGGTCTTACGAGCAGTACTTC.

The table lists this clone with many counts. The rearrangement joins TRBV11-2 to TRBJ2-6; D call uncertain. Germline CDR1 SGHAT, CDR2 FQNNGV. V lost 2 bases and J 2 bases, leaving 7 bases between the germline ends. CDR3 length equals 15 residues. CDR3 in DNA: TGTGCCAGCAGCTTAAGCCGGGCTGGGGCCAACGTCCTGACTTTC. The encoded protein is CASSLSRAGANVLTF.

V gene TRBV27 combines with J gene TRBJ2-7; 7 bases fit TRBD2. The ends lost 6 bases at V and 3 bases at J; junction bases unmatched: 14. This CDR3 is 16 amino acids long. Germline V CDR1 and CDR2: MNHEY, SMNVEV (reference sequence). CDR3 in DNA: TGTGCCAGCAGCCAAGGACCGGGGGGAGTTGGCTACGAGCAGTACTTC. This gives the protein CASSQGPGGVGYEQYF.

This clone has a count of ten or more. The chain employs TRBV12-3 or TRBV12-4 and TRBJ2-2, with unresolved D. V was shortened by 3 bases and J by 7 bases, with 12 bases between the two germline ends. CDR3 length: 14 residues. CDR3 sequence reads: CASSFELEIGELFF. The CDR3 DNA is TGTGCCAGCAGTTTCGAGCTGGAGATCGGGGAGCTGTTTTTT.

This sequence joins TRBV10-2 and TRBJ2-2; possible D gene TRBD2, 5 bases. The CDR3 is 17 residues long. V was shortened by 7 bases and J by 3 bases, with 21 bases between the two germline ends. The V gene's germline CDR1 is WSHSY and CDR2 SAAADI. For the CDR3, the DNA is TGCGCCAGCATTCCTGGGCGCCTAGCTGGATACACCGGGGAGCTGTTTTTT. Its translation is CASIPGRLAGYTGELFF.

This clone was counted many times. This chain connects TRBV20-1 to TRBJ1-2; tentatively, D is TRBD1 (6 bases). Between the trimmed V and J ends, which lost 5 bases and 8 bases, there was a span of 18 bases. The CDR3 runs to 13 residues. The germline V gene encodes CDR1 DFQATT and CDR2 SNEGSKA (reference sequence). The CDR3: CSAPFQGFDGYTF. Written as DNA, the CDR3 is TGCAGTGCTCCTTTCCAGGGGTTTGACGGCTACACCTTC.

This clone was picked up many times. This chain connects TRBV10-1 to TRBJ1-1, with D uncertain. Germline V CDR1 and CDR2: WNHNN, SYGVQD (reference sequence). Trimming cost V 0 bases and J 5 bases, with 7 bases left between them. The CDR3 is 13 residues long. As DNA, the CDR3 is TGCGCCAGCAGTGAGTCCGGGTGGACTGAAGCTTTCTTT. Translation gives CASSESGWTEAFF.

The chain uses TRBV6-2 or TRBV6-3 and TRBJ2-7, with D possibly being TRBD2 (5 bases). The CDR3 spans 14 residues. Germline assignment: CDR1 MNHEY and CDR2 SVGEGT. Trimming stripped 0 bases from V and 3 bases from J, with 9 bases between. CDR3: CASSYSLADYEQYF. CDR3 in DNA: TGTGCCAGCAGTTACTCTCTAGCTGACTACGAGCAGTACTTC.

The chain carries TRBV7-9 and TRBJ1-3; TRBD1 might be the D (5 bases). Germline CDR1 SEHNR, CDR2 FQNEAQ (reference sequence). This CDR3 is built from 15 residues. V dropped 5 bases and J dropped 2 bases, with 13 bases sitting between them. The CDR3 is CASSREGNAGNTIYF. The CDR3 bases are TGTGCCAGCAGCAGAGAGGGGAATGCTGGAAACACCATATATTTT.

The table lists this clone with many counts. This may be a read error, as it is one base from a much larger clone. This chain uses TRBV19 with TRBJ2-7; D is perhaps TRBD1 (5 bases). The CDR3 runs 14 residues. The germline V gene has CDR1 LNHDA and CDR2 SQIVND (reference sequence). V was cut by 2 bases and J by 3 bases, with 11 bases left in between. In nucleotides, the CDR3 is TGTGCCAGTAGTATAAGGGGAAGTAACTACGAGCAGTACTTC. Translating it yields CASSIRGSNYEQYF.

This clone was seen more than once but under ten times. A read error may be the cause here, since a much bigger clone is one base away. The chain uses TRBV20-1 and TRBJ2-5, with unresolved D. Germline V gives CDR1 DFQATT, CDR2 SNEGSKA (reference sequence). There are 15 residues in the CDR3. Trimming left V 3 bases short and J 5 bases short, with 19 bases between. CDR3 protein: CSARTPGCRRETQYF. The CDR3 DNA reads as TGCAGTGCTAGGACGCCTGGCTGTCGCAGGGAGACCCAGTACTTC.

On this clone: A read error is possible here, since a much larger clone lies one base away. The same CDR3 arises from other DNA sequences in this sample as well. The chain combines TRBV4-1 with TRBJ2-5; D remains unclear. V lost 3 bases and J 1 base, leaving 9 bases between the germline ends. The CDR3 has 14 residues. The V gene's germline CDR1 is MGHRA and CDR2 YSYEKL. CDR3 residues: CASSHGGAQETQYF. In nucleotides, the CDR3 is TGCGCCAGCAGCCATGGCGGTGCCCAAGAGACCCAGTACTTC.

Many counts were recorded for this clone. V gene TRBV7-2 combines with J gene TRBJ2-1; D remains ambiguous. V dropped 5 bases and J dropped 7 bases, with 15 bases sitting between them. This CDR3 comprises 14 residues. Germline CDR1 SGHTA, CDR2 FQGNSA. Here the CDR3 reads CASSLRRAPNEQFF. The CDR3 DNA is TGTGCCAGCAGCCTCCGCCGGGCTCCGAATGAGCAGTTCTTC.

This clone occurred many times. This sequence joins TRBV28 and TRBJ1-2; D is possibly TRBD1 (6 bases). The CDR3 consists of 13 residues. Looked up from germline, CDR1 is MDHEN and CDR2 is SYDVKM. V gave up 3 bases and J gave up 6 bases, with 11 bases separating them. Written as DNA, the CDR3 is TGTGCCAGCAGTTTCAGGGGCCCGGATGGCTACACCTTC. Amino acids: CASSFRGPDGYTF.

About this clone itself: This sample also contains other DNA sequences that code for the same CDR3. The V call is TRBV30, the J call TRBJ1-5, with no clear D. Germline lookup yields CDR1 GTSNPN and CDR2 SVGIG (reference sequence). Trimming removed 2 bases at V and 7 bases at J, with 9 bases between. The CDR3 runs 12 residues. The CDR3 protein is CAWSPGRQPQHF. The CDR3 DNA sequence: TGTGCCTGGAGTCCTGGGCGGCAGCCCCAGCATTTT. Full variable domain (remainder filled in from reference TRBV30 and TRBJ1-5): SQTIHQWPATLVQPVGSPLSLECTVEGTSNPNLYWYRQAAGRGLQLLFYSVGIGQISSEVPQNLSASRPQDRQFILSSKKLLLSDSGFYLCAWSPGRQPQHFGDGTRLSIL.

This clone was counted a few times. The chain employs TRBV6-1 and TRBJ1-2; no firm D call. The germline gives CDR1 MNHNS, CDR2 SASEGT. Trimming cost V 3 bases and J 4 bases, with 18 bases left between them. This CDR3 spans 16 amino acids. CDR3 bases: TGTGCCAGCAGTGAGGATGTTCCTCCGACCCTCTATGGCTACACCTTC. It translates to CASSEDVPPTLYGYTF.

A few counts support this clone. A junction end diverges from the germline sequence, so it may reflect a read error. The sample contains more than one DNA sequence encoding this CDR3. The chain is built from TRBV5-1 and TRBJ2-1; the match to TRBD2 covers 9 bases. Germline CDR1 SGHRS, CDR2 YFSETQ. This CDR3 is built from 16 residues. In DNA, the CDR3 is TGCGCCAGCAGCTTGGATTATGCGGGAGGGCGCGATGAGCGGTTCTTC. The encoded protein is CASSLDYAGGRDERFF.

This clone has a count of ten or more. The genes are TRBV5-4 and TRBJ1-2; the match to TRBD1 covers 7 bases. The V segment lost 4 bases and the J segment 2 bases; nucleotides outside the gene matches: 5. The CDR3 loop spans 14 amino acids. Germline CDR1 reads SGHNT; CDR2 reads YYREEE (reference sequence). Written as DNA, the CDR3 is TGTGCCAGCAGCCCAGGGGGGGACAACTATGGCTACACCTTC. Protein sequence: CASSPGGDNYGYTF.

This clone has a count of ten or more. This could be a read error, since a much larger clone is one nucleotide away. Additional DNA sequences in this sample encode the identical CDR3. This chain uses TRBV24-1 with TRBJ2-5; 7 bases map to TRBD2. The CDR3 is 15 residues long. J lost 2 bases, V lost 3 bases, and 5 bases had no gene match. Germline CDR1 is KGHDR and CDR2 is SFDVKD. The CDR3 DNA sequence: TGTGCCACCAGTGATCCGCGGGGGAGACAAGAGACCCAGTACTTC. Amino acids: CATSDPRGRQETQYF.

This clone occurred many times. At the DNA level, this CDR3 is encoded by other sequences in the same sample as well. This chain links TRBV7-2 with TRBJ2-5; D remains unclear. Germline loops: CDR1 SGHTA, CDR2 FQGNSA. V lost 1 base and J lost 2, with 5 bases in between. The CDR3 runs 13 residues. The CDR3 reads CASSLGPQETQYF. Here the CDR3 DNA reads TGTGCCAGCAGCTTAGGACCGCAAGAGACCCAGTACTTC.

This clone occurred many times. The chain employs TRBV11-2 and TRBJ1-4, with 9 bases lining up with TRBD1. V dropped 8 bases and J dropped 12; count of bases not matched to a gene: 4. Per germline, CDR1 SGHAT and CDR2 FQNNGV. The CDR3 has 11 amino acids. CDR3 residues: CASRRTGELFF. CDR3 DNA sequence: TGTGCCAGCCGACGGACAGGGGAACTGTTTTTT.

J is TRBJ1-5 and V is TRBV13; D gene unclear. CDR1 and CDR2 from the germline V gene are PRHDT and FYEKMQ (reference sequence). Trimming pared 0 bases from V and 6 bases from J, leaving 6 bases between. The CDR3 sequence is 13 residues long. The CDR3 nucleotides read TGTGCCAGCAGCTTAGGCCTGGTTCAGCCCCAGCATTTT. This encodes CASSLGLVQPQHF.

This clone occurred many times. The CDR3 DNA follows: TGTGCCAGCAGCTCCCAAAGTTCAGGGATCGGGGAGCTGTTTTTT. Its protein is CASSSQSSGIGELFF. The V gene is TRBV7-2, the J gene TRBJ2-2, with D possibly being TRBD1 (5 bases). The V end lost 4 bases, the J end lost 7 bases, and 16 bases lay between the germline ends. The CDR3 covers 15 residues. CDR1 and CDR2 from the germline V gene are SGHTA and FQGNSA. The full variable domain, with the rest looked up from reference TRBV7-2 and TRBJ2-2, is GAGVSQSPSNKVTEKGKDVELRCDPISGHTALYWYRQSLGQGLEFLIYFQGNSAPDKSGLPSDRFSAERTGGSVSTLTIQRTQQEDSAVYLCASSSQSSGIGELFFGEGSRLTVL.

Turning to this clone: Being one base from a much bigger clone, this may be a read error. This chain connects TRBV7-9 to TRBJ1-5; TRBD1 might be the D (6 bases). This CDR3 has 15 amino acids. Germline CDR1 and CDR2: SEHNR and FQNEAQ (reference sequence). In DNA form, the CDR3 reads TGTGCCAGCAGCTCGGGACAAACCAGCAATCAGACCCAGCATTTT. Translation: CASSSGQTSNQTQHF.